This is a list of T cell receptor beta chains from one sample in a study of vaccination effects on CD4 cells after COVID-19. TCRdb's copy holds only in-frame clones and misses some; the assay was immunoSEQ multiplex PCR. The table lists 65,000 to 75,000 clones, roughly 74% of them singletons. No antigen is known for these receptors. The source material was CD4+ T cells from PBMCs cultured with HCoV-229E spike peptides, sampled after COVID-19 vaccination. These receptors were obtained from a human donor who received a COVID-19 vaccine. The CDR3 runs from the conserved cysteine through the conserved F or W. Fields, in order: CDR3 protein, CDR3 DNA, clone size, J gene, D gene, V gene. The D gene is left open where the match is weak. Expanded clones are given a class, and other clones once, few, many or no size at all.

CASRRDGSSYNEQFF	TGTGCCAGCAGGAGGGACGGAAGCTCCTACAATGAGCAGTTCTTC	-	TRBJ2-1	-	TRBV6-5
CASRTGGAAEKLFF	TGTGCCAGTAGAACAGGGGGCGCAGCTGAAAAACTGTTTTTT	-	TRBJ1-4	TRBD1	TRBV19
CASSYAENSPLHF	TGTGCCAGCAGTTATGCAGAAAATTCACCCCTCCACTTT	-	TRBJ1-6	-	TRBV6-5
CASRPGPSSGYTF	TGTGCCAGCAGACCGGGACCGTCTTCGGGCTACACCTTC	-	TRBJ1-2	-	TRBV6-4
CASSKHRDRDEKLFF	TGTGCCAGCAGCAAACACCGGGACAGGGACGAAAAACTGTTTTTT	-	TRBJ1-4	TRBD1	TRBV6-5
CASSLGTGSEETQYF	TGTGCCAGCAGCCTCGGGACAGGGTCGGAAGAGACCCAGTACTTC	few	TRBJ2-5	TRBD1	TRBV4-2
CASSLTGDTEAFF	TGTGCCAGCAGCTTAACGGGGGACACTGAAGCTTTCTTT	-	TRBJ1-1	-	TRBV7-3
CARGKTREAQPQHF	TGTGCCAGGGGAAAAACCAGGGAGGCTCAGCCCCAGCATTTT	-	TRBJ1-5	-	TRBV7-3
CASSQQGGTEAFF	TGTGCCAGCAGCCAACAGGGGGGCACTGAAGCTTTCTTT	-	TRBJ1-1	TRBD1	TRBV2
CALSGGTNEKLFF	TGTGCCCTATCTGGGGGAACGAATGAAAAACTGTTTTTT	-	TRBJ1-4	-	TRBV12-3/TRBV12-4
CASSVPGANVLTF	TGTGCCAGCAGCGTCCCTGGGGCCAACGTCCTGACTTTC	few	TRBJ2-6	-	TRBV9
CASSYSGLGKNDIQYF	TGTGCCAGCAGTTACTCAGGACTGGGCAAAAACGACATTCAGTACTTC	-	TRBJ2-4	-	TRBV6-5
CASSQDLELAPYTF	TGCGCCAGCAGCCAAGACCTGGAATTGGCCCCCTACACCTTC	-	TRBJ1-2	-	TRBV4-3
CAWSVWQGGGYTF	TGTGCCTGGAGTGTTTGGCAGGGAGGTGGCTACACCTTC	few	TRBJ1-2	-	TRBV30
CASRQQGAFRGGYTF	TGCGCCAGCAGACAGCAGGGGGCTTTTAGGGGAGGCTACACCTTC	-	TRBJ1-2	TRBD1	TRBV23-1
CASSQFGANYGYTF	TGTGCCAGCAGCCAATTCGGTGCTAACTATGGCTACACCTTC	once	TRBJ1-2	-	TRBV3-1/TRBV3-2
CATGLAGTDTQYF	TGCGCCACCGGACTAGCCGGCACAGATACGCAGTATTTT	-	TRBJ2-3	TRBD2	TRBV5-1
CASSPSLNSPLHF	TGTGCCAGCAGCCCCAGTCTGAATTCACCCCTCCACTTT	-	TRBJ1-6	-	TRBV7-2
CAWSFTGNTEAFF	TGTGCCTGGTCGTTTACAGGGAACACTGAAGCTTTCTTT	-	TRBJ1-1	-	TRBV30
CASRSGTAQYF	TGTGCCAGCAGATCCGGGACAGCCCAGTACTTC	-	TRBJ2-4	TRBD1	TRBV6-5
CATGVVGELFF	TGTGCCACCGGGGTAGTCGGGGAGCTGTTTTTT	-	TRBJ2-2	-	TRBV24-1
CASSLGGNTDTQYF	TGCGCCAGCAGCTTGGGGGGGAACACAGATACGCAGTATTTT	-	TRBJ2-3	-	TRBV5-1
CASSLVGQGWGTGELFF	TGTGCCAGCAGCTTGGTGGGACAGGGCTGGGGCACCGGGGAGCTGTTTTTT	-	TRBJ2-2	TRBD1	TRBV5-8
CASSPRLGVLRAEAFF	TGTGCCAGCTCCCCCCGCCTGGGGGTGTTAAGGGCTGAAGCTTTCTTT	-	TRBJ1-1	-	TRBV14